This T cell receptor beta chain was identified in a study of blood T cell repertoires in COVID-19. Study information: Italy, Spain and the United States were the sources of the convalescent and acute COVID-19 samples. T cells, B-cell-depleted T cells, or PBMCs supplied cDNA or gDNA.

The CDR3 length is 16 residues. The V and J ends lost 5 bases and 4 bases, in that order; junction bases with no gene match: 5. CDR1 and CDR2 (germline): MGHRA, YSYEKL. Original analysis: The assay estimated nucleated cells by amplifying reference gene primers. Profiling relied on immunoSEQ multiplex PCR, and the TCRdb table lists in-frame clones only, not all of them. The V and J calls and clone size are taken from that table; D and trimming were inferred from the DNA. The data hold a few hundred thousand clones, with roughly nine tenths observed a single time. Everyone who took part was roughly 18 to 100 years old, and they came from 24 US areas.

The V gene is TRBV4-1, the J gene TRBJ2-5, with 15 bases lining up with TRBD2. The source material was PBMCs or T cells enriched from blood (not recorded which). The TCR originated in a human donor in a cohort exposed to, infected with or recovered from COVID-19 (not recorded which). The donor label of this sample is uncertain. CDR3 in DNA: TGCGCCAGCAGCGCTTTGGGACTAGCGGGGGGAGAGACCCAGTACTTC. Amino acids: CASSALGLAGGETQYF.